These 31 T cell receptor beta chains came from one sample sequenced in a study of OX40 agonist ivuxolimab in advanced cancers. Library prep was done by the immunoSEQ multiplex PCR assay. Imported from immuneACCESS, the table was reduced by TCRdb to in-frame sequences with V and J called. These copies leave out some clones; in studies compared against another copy, an unresolved V gene accounts for under half, and the cause of the remainder is not known. Recorded for this sample are roughly 100,000 clones; approximately 89% of them occurred a single time. The ten biggest clones cover 0.7% to 0.95% of the sample. The material sequenced was CD4+ or CD8+ T cells sorted from blood, taken in a trial of the OX40 agonist ivuxolimab. The receptors shown here come from an adult with an advanced solid tumor such as melanoma, head and neck, liver or kidney cancer.

J is TRBJ1-2 and V is TRBV11-3; D is possibly TRBD1 (5 bases). Per the germline V gene, CDR1 is SGHNT and CDR2 is YENEEA. The CDR3 totals 14 residues. V lost 5 bases to trimming and J lost 7 bases, with 17 bases between them. CDR3 sequence (DNA): TGTGCCAGCAGCCAAAGGCGGGGGGAAGCTGGCTACACCTTC. This codes for CASSQRRGEAGYTF.

This clone appeared a few times. The chain is built from TRBV12-5 and TRBJ1-5, with D uncertain. Trimming took off 6 bases at V and 5 bases at J, with 11 bases between the two ends. This CDR3 region has 13 residues. Germline lookup yields CDR1 LGHNT and CDR2 FRNRAP. The CDR3 protein is CASGPGEDQPQHF. DNA for the CDR3: TGTGCTAGTGGGCCCGGAGAGGATCAGCCCCAGCATTTT.

The V call is TRBV7-2, the J call TRBJ1-2; weak D call: TRBD1 (6 bases). Deletions cut 1 base from V and 7 bases from J, with 7 bases between. There are 12 residues in the CDR3. CDR1 is SGHTA, CDR2 FQGNSA, per germline. For the CDR3, the DNA is TGTGCCAGCAGCTTAGAAGGGGGTGGCTACACCTTC. Protein: CASSLEGGGYTF.

V usage is TRBV10-3 and J usage is TRBJ1-1; D is uncertain. The ends were cut back, 0 bases at V and 10 bases at J, with 21 bases in the middle. The CDR3 loop spans 16 amino acids. In germline, CDR1 is ENHRY, CDR2 SYGVKD. The CDR3, as DNA: TGTGCCATCAGTGAGTCGGTTCTCGCAGACCCATCGGTAGCTTTCTTT. Amino acid sequence: CAISESVLADPSVAFF.

This chain joins TRBV19 and TRBJ1-4, with 9 bases that match TRBD1. The CDR3 is 15 amino acids. V gave up 5 bases and J gave up 8 bases; unmatched junction bases: 9. Germline V gene sequence: CDR1 LNHDA, CDR2 SQIVND (reference sequence). CDR3 nucleotides: TGTGCCAGTAGTTCCCGTCGGGACAGGGACGAAAAACTGTTTTTT. This gives the protein CASSSRRDRDEKLFF.

This clone was detected only a few times. The chain uses TRBV6-5 and TRBJ1-1; possibly TRBD1 for D (5 bases). Trimming left V 3 bases short and J 5 bases short, with 7 bases between. The CDR3 extends over 12 amino acids. Per the germline V gene, CDR1 is MNHEY and CDR2 is SVGAGI. The CDR3 region is CASSYTGTEAFF. The DNA for the CDR3 is TGTGCCAGCAGTTATACAGGAACTGAAGCTTTCTTT.

The chain is built from TRBV5-6 and TRBJ1-2, with TRBD1 identical over 9 bases. V shed 1 base and J 8 bases; nucleotides not matched to a gene: 3. CDR1 is SGHDT, CDR2 YYEEEE, per germline. This CDR3 is built from 13 residues. The CDR3 DNA reads as TGTGCCAGCAGCTTGACAGGGGGCGCAGGCTACACCTTC. Translation gives CASSLTGGAGYTF. The entire variable domain, with the rest obtained from reference TRBV5-6 and TRBJ1-2, is as follows: DAGVTQSPTHLIKTRGQQVTLRCSPKSGHDTVSWYQQALGQGPQFIFQYYEEEERQRGNFPDRFSGHQFPNYSSELNVNALLLGDSALYLCASSLTGGAGYTFGSGTRLTVV.

V is TRBV30 and J is TRBJ2-2, with 11 nucleotides matching TRBD1. Germline CDR1 is GTSNPN and CDR2 is SVGIG (reference sequence). The length of the CDR3 is 17 residues. V lost 2 bases to trimming and J lost 5 bases; unmatched junction nucleotides: 10. This chain's CDR3 is CAWSSRGQGARTGELFF. In DNA form, the CDR3 reads TGTGCCTGGAGTTCACGCGGACAGGGGGCTCGGACCGGGGAGCTGTTTTTT. Complete variable domain (other parts from reference TRBV30 and TRBJ2-2): SQTIHQWPATLVQPVGSPLSLECTVEGTSNPNLYWYRQAAGRGLQLLFYSVGIGQISSEVPQNLSASRPQDRQFILSSKKLLLSDSGFYLCAWSSRGQGARTGELFFGEGSRLTVL.

This clone appeared once. This chain uses TRBV28 with TRBJ1-6, with no clear D. Germline V gene data show CDR1 as MDHEN and CDR2 as SYDVKM. V was pared by 5 bases and J by 10 bases, with 9 bases between. This CDR3 contains 12 residues. The CDR3 DNA follows: TGTGCCAGCAGTCCCTTTTTATCACCCCTCCACTTT. This translates into CASSPFLSPLHF.

The chain uses TRBV30 and TRBJ2-3; no firm D call. The CDR3 runs to 13 residues. The germline V gene encodes CDR1 GTSNPN and CDR2 SVGIG (reference sequence). Trimming shortened V by 1 base and J by 4 bases, and 9 bases separated the two germline ends. The chain's CDR3 is CAWSANGPDTQYF. The CDR3 DNA is TGTGCCTGGAGTGCAAACGGTCCAGATACGCAGTATTTT.

The chain uses TRBV11-2 and TRBJ2-7; D might be TRBD1 (5 bases). Trimming cost V 5 bases and J 2 bases, with 16 bases left between them. There are 15 residues in the CDR3. Germline V lookup: CDR1 SGHAT, CDR2 FQNNGV. CDR3 residues: CASSPVAGKAYEQYF. The CDR3 bases are TGTGCCAGCAGCCCAGTCGCAGGGAAAGCCTACGAGCAGTACTTC.

This rearrangement joins TRBV6-6 to TRBJ2-7; D gene uncertain. The CDR3 spans 16 residues. The V gene's germline CDR1 is MNHNY and CDR2 SVGAGI (reference sequence). Trimming cost V 6 bases and J 0 bases, with 18 bases left between them. The CDR3 protein is CASSYRVGVDSYEQYF. The CDR3 DNA follows: TGTGCCAGCAGCTATCGGGTAGGCGTAGACTCCTACGAGCAGTACTTC.

This chain uses TRBV19 with TRBJ2-5, with TRBD1 matching over 9 bases. V dropped 4 bases and J dropped 5; count of bases not matched to a gene: 8. The CDR3 loop spans 15 amino acids. Germline-derived CDR1 and CDR2 are LNHDA and SQIVND (reference sequence). The CDR3 protein is CASSRGQGVAETQYF. The CDR3 coding sequence is TGTGCCAGTAGTAGGGGACAGGGCGTGGCGGAGACCCAGTACTTC.

The chain joins TRBV4-1 to TRBJ2-4, with D tentatively TRBD1 or TRBD2 (5 bases each). The germline CDR1 and CDR2 sequences are MGHRA and YSYEKL. The length of the CDR3 is 14 residues. Trimming stripped 3 bases from V and 9 bases from J, with 15 bases between. CDR3 sequence (DNA): TGCGCCAGCAGCCACCTCTACCGGGACCTCATTCAGTACTTC. Protein sequence: CASSHLYRDLIQYF.

This chain connects TRBV11-2 to TRBJ1-6; D is ambiguous. CDR3 length: 13 amino acids. In germline, CDR1 is SGHAT, CDR2 FQNNGV. The V and J ends lost 5 bases and 7 bases respectively, with 9 bases between them. CDR3 region: CASSTGGNSPLHF. DNA of the CDR3: TGTGCCAGCAGCACGGGAGGGAATTCACCCCTCCACTTT. Full variable domain (rest looked up from reference TRBV11-2 and TRBJ1-6): EAGVAQSPRYKIIEKRQSVAFWCNPISGHATLYWYQQILGQGPKLLIQFQNNGVVDDSQLPKDRFSAERLKGVDSTLKIQPAKLEDSAVYLCASSTGGNSPLHFGNGTRLTVT.

The V gene is TRBV5-1, the J gene TRBJ2-5; D might be TRBD1 (6 bases). The CDR3 loop spans 16 amino acids. V gave up 0 bases and J gave up 1 base, with 13 bases separating them. Per the germline V gene, CDR1 is SGHRS and CDR2 is YFSETQ. DNA of the CDR3: TGCGCCAGCAGCTTGGCCTCAGGCAGGGGCCAAGAGACCCAGTACTTC. Protein sequence: CASSLASGRGQETQYF.

This clone was counted only a few times. The chain carries TRBV28 and TRBJ2-7; 7 bases fit TRBD1. The CDR3 contains 12 residues. CDR1 is MDHEN and CDR2 is SYDVKM in the germline V gene. V lost 6 bases to trimming and J lost 3 bases; unmatched junction nucleotides: 2. CDR3 residues: CASRQGVYEQYF. CDR3 DNA sequence: TGTGCCAGCAGGCAGGGGGTCTACGAGCAGTACTTC.

The J gene is TRBJ1-1, the V gene TRBV6-5, with D unclear. V was shortened by 7 bases and J by 6 bases, with 9 bases between the two germline ends. CDR1 is MNHEY, CDR2 SVGAGI, per germline. The CDR3 has 11 amino acids. The CDR3 is CASTKEAEAFF. The CDR3 DNA is TGTGCCAGCACCAAGGAAGCTGAAGCTTTCTTT.

The V gene is TRBV28, the J gene TRBJ2-7, with TRBD2 matching over 12 bases. The CDR3 contains 14 residues. Germline lookup yields CDR1 MDHEN and CDR2 SYDVKM. The junction had 6 bases not matched to a gene; V was cut back by 3 bases and J by 9 bases. The chain's CDR3 is CASSLLLAGGGQYF. In nucleotides, the CDR3 is TGTGCCAGCAGTTTGTTGCTAGCGGGAGGGGGGCAGTACTTC.

The rearrangement joins TRBV4-1 to TRBJ2-2, with D perhaps being TRBD1 or TRBD2 (6 bases each). V lost 6 bases and J 2 bases, leaving 16 bases between the germline ends. CDR1 and CDR2 (germline): MGHRA, YSYEKL. This CDR3 contains 16 residues. Written as DNA, the CDR3 is TGCGCCAGCAGGAAGGGGGGAGGCGGAAACACCGGGGAGCTGTTTTTT. It yields the protein CASRKGGGGNTGELFF.

This clone appeared once. The chain is built from TRBV4-2 and TRBJ2-7; D perhaps matches TRBD2 (7 bases). Per germline, CDR1 LGHNA and CDR2 YNFKEQ. With 0 bases removed from V and 1 base from J, the gap between germline ends came to 19 bases. The CDR3 sequence is 18 residues long. Here the CDR3 reads CASSQERGGSSRSYEQYF. For the CDR3, the DNA is TGTGCCAGCAGCCAAGAAAGGGGGGGGTCAAGCAGGTCCTACGAGCAGTACTTC.

V usage is TRBV18 and J usage is TRBJ2-7; 9 nucleotides line up with TRBD2. V was clipped by 2 bases and J by 7 bases; unmatched bases: 9. Per germline, CDR1 KGHSH and CDR2 LQKENI. This CDR3 comprises 15 residues. The CDR3 sequence is CASSPNGLAGYEQYF. The CDR3 DNA reads TGTGCCAGCTCACCAAATGGTCTAGCGGGATATGAGCAGTACTTC.

This clone was recorded once. This chain joins TRBV7-9 and TRBJ2-3, with 8 bases that match TRBD1. V shed 4 bases, J shed 0 bases, and the junction held 12 bases outside the gene matches. The CDR3 length is 18 residues. Germline V gene lookup returns CDR1 SEHNR and CDR2 FQNEAQ (reference sequence). The CDR3, as DNA: TGTGCCAGCAGCTCAGTGCCCGGACAGGGTAAGAGCACAGATACGCAGTATTTT. Its translation is CASSSVPGQGKSTDTQYF.

The V gene is TRBV19, the J gene TRBJ1-1; D is perhaps TRBD1 (6 bases). Per germline, CDR1 LNHDA and CDR2 SQIVND (reference sequence). The V end was cut by 6 bases, the J end by 4 bases, with 15 bases between. The CDR3 runs 14 residues. This CDR3 reads CASRPLRGGTEAFF. The DNA of the CDR3 is TGTGCCAGTAGACCACTCAGGGGAGGCACTGAAGCTTTCTTT.

This rearrangement joins TRBV6-5 to TRBJ2-1; 8 bases fit TRBD1. The CDR3 length is 14 residues. Trimming removed 6 bases from V and 4 bases from J; junction bases left unmatched: 5. Germline CDR1 and CDR2: MNHEY and SVGAGI. CDR3 coding DNA: TGTGCCAGCAGCACCCGGACAGGGTACAATGAGCAGTTCTTC. It encodes CASSTRTGYNEQFF.

The CDR3 protein is CASSQGTMYLQDKGRIGAFF. CDR3 nucleotides: TGCGCCAGCAGCCAAGGGACGATGTACCTCCAAGATAAGGGACGAATCGGAGCTTTCTTT. The chain employs TRBV4-1 and TRBJ1-1, with a possible D match to TRBD1 (5 bases). Between the trimmed V and J ends, which lost 1 base and 10 bases, there was a span of 34 bases. The CDR3 covers 20 residues. Germline-derived CDR1 and CDR2 are MGHRA and YSYEKL.

About this clone: Different DNA sequences within this sample yield the same CDR3. This chain links TRBV27 with TRBJ1-4, with D perhaps TRBD1 (5 bases). Trimming left V 10 bases short and J 7 bases short, with 16 bases between. This CDR3 has 13 amino acids. Germline assignment: CDR1 MNHEY and CDR2 SMNVEV (reference sequence). The CDR3 protein is CAIFDSFREKLFF. In DNA form, the CDR3 reads TGTGCCATCTTTGACAGTTTTCGTGAAAAACTGTTTTTT.

The chain is built from TRBV10-3 and TRBJ2-5; D not resolved. V was cut by 4 bases and J by 2 bases, with 5 bases left in between. Germline CDR1 ENHRY, CDR2 SYGVKD. This CDR3 spans 12 amino acids. The CDR3 is CAISGQQETQYF. In DNA, the CDR3 is TGTGCCATCAGTGGGCAGCAAGAGACCCAGTACTTC.

This chain links TRBV5-1 with TRBJ1-2, with 7 bases lining up with TRBD1. After removal of 4 bases from V and 4 bases from J, the junction contained 7 bases not matched to a gene. The germline gives CDR1 SGHRS, CDR2 YFSETQ. This CDR3 comprises 14 residues. Here the CDR3 reads CASSGFRDSYGYTF. The CDR3 bases are TGCGCCAGCAGCGGGTTTCGGGACAGCTATGGCTACACCTTC. Full variable domain (remainder filled in from reference TRBV5-1 and TRBJ1-2): KAGVTQTPRYLIKTRGQQVTLSCSPISGHRSVSWYQQTPGQGLQFLFEYFSETQRNKGNFPGRFSGRQFSNSRSEMNVSTLELGDSALYLCASSGFRDSYGYTFGSGTRLTVV.

This chain uses TRBV27 with TRBJ2-1, with 10 bases lining up with TRBD2. This CDR3 comprises 15 residues. Losses at the gene ends were 3 bases for V and 9 bases for J; bases not matched to a gene: 8. CDR1 MNHEY and CDR2 SMNVEV come from the germline V gene (reference sequence). The CDR3 protein is CASSFSAGGPGEQFF. CDR3 DNA: TGTGCCAGCAGTTTCTCAGCGGGAGGGCCAGGTGAGCAGTTCTTC.

In its sample, this clone was seen once. The genes are TRBV11-2 and TRBJ2-7, with unresolved D. Germline V lookup: CDR1 SGHAT, CDR2 FQNNGV. The CDR3 runs 11 residues. Deletions cut 2 bases from V and 5 bases from J, with 4 bases between. The CDR3 here is CASSLYNEQYF. Here the CDR3 DNA reads TGTGCCAGCAGCTTATACAACGAGCAGTACTTC.